This T cell receptor (beta chain) was captured by sequencing in a study of CD8+CD57+ T cells in acquired aplastic anemia. CDR3 and TCR beta VDJ profiling relied on a genomic DNA template. TCRdb re-derived calls from the reads in MiXCR, one entry per CDR3 protein. This table holds around 230,000 distinct CDR3 sequences, around 60% found once. This clonotype was counted only a few times. The CDR3 is made up of 15 amino acids. Per germline, CDR1 SGHKS and CDR2 YYEKEE (reference sequence). V lost 1 base and J lost 8, with 13 bases in between. The receptor's source is a human donor in good health. Sequenced input: sorted CD4+, CD8+, or CD8+CD57+ T cells (not recorded which) from PBMCs. The chain has TRBV5-5 and TRBJ1-6, with a weak D call TRBD1 (5 bases). The DNA of the CDR3 is TGTGCCAGCAGCTTGAGGCAGGGACTGGATTCACCCCTCCACTTT. It codes for CASSLRQGLDSPLHF.